The entry that follows covers one TCR beta chain sequence. As yet, its antigen is unknown. The CDR3 length is 14 residues. CDR1 is MNHEY, CDR2 SMNVEV, per germline (reference sequence). V lost 3 bases and J lost 3, with 8 bases in between. The data derive from a study of T cell responses to AZD1222 COVID-19 vaccine. Study details: Second doses that came at about 4 or about 12 weeks were put together. Study results and caveats: Only after the peak T cell response were repertoires sampled.

Generated by immunoSEQ multiplex PCR, the TCRdb table keeps only in-frame clones and is missing some. Of about 140,000 clones in the sample, over 90% were seen once. The V and J genes are TRBV27 and TRBJ2-2; D is uncertain. The source is an adult in good health. Specimen: peripheral blood, collected on day 0 of AZD1222 vaccination. CDR3 in amino acids: CASSFIVDTGELFF. The CDR3 DNA is TGTGCCAGCAGTTTTATAGTCGACACCGGGGAGCTGTTTTTT.